Each of the 20 T cell receptor beta chains below was sequenced from the same sample in a study of T cell clones after liver transplantation. TCRdb's table, derived via immunoSEQ multiplex PCR, lists solely in-frame clones and lacks some. The sample includes 7,000 to 9,500 clones, roughly 80% seen only once; the top ten take 55% to 70%. Sample: CD8+ T cells from blood, taken at the 22-month timepoint. The receptors shown here come from a human patient who received a liver transplant. The graft donor may have contributed some T cells.

The chain carries TRBV7-9 and TRBJ1-2; D unclear. There are 12 residues in the CDR3. The germline V and J ends were trimmed by 5 bases and 8 bases, with 12 bases remaining between them. Per the germline V gene, CDR1 is SEHNR and CDR2 is FQNEAQ (reference sequence). In DNA form, the CDR3 reads TGTGCCAGCAGCCATTACCCGGAGGGCTACACCTTC. Protein: CASSHYPEGYTF.

CDR3 residues: CASSYYREASYEQYF. CDR3 coding DNA: TGTGCCAGCAGTTACTACAGGGAGGCCTCCTACGAGCAGTACTTC. The chain uses TRBV6-5 and TRBJ2-7; either TRBD1 or TRBD2 may fit D (6 bases each). V gave up 1 base and J gave up 0 bases, with 10 bases separating them. Looked up from germline, CDR1 is MNHEY and CDR2 is SVGAGI. CDR3 size: 15 residues.

The chain carries TRBV5-1 and TRBJ2-7; D unresolved. Looked up from germline, CDR1 is SGHRS and CDR2 is YFSETQ. V gave up 0 bases and J gave up 1 base, with 8 bases separating them. The CDR3 contains 14 residues. The CDR3: CASSLEIGSYEQYF. The CDR3 DNA follows: TGCGCCAGCAGCTTGGAAATAGGATCCTACGAGCAGTACTTC. The full variable domain, completed using reference TRBV5-1 and TRBJ2-7, is KAGVTQTPRYLIKTRGQQVTLSCSPISGHRSVSWYQQTPGQGLQFLFEYFSETQRNKGNFPGRFSGRQFSNSRSEMNVSTLELGDSALYLCASSLEIGSYEQYFGPGTRLTVT.

The chain is built from TRBV4-1 and TRBJ2-2; 10 bases match TRBD1. V was clipped by 4 bases and J by 2 bases; unmatched bases: 7. This CDR3 has 17 residues. Germline V gene data show CDR1 as MGHRA and CDR2 as YSYEKL. The CDR3 DNA reads TGCGCCAGCAGCCTCGCCGGGACAGGGGCAAACACCGGGGAGCTGTTTTTT. Its translation: CASSLAGTGANTGELFF.

There are a few counts of this clone. The chain couples TRBV28 to TRBJ2-1; D ambiguous. Germline assignment: CDR1 MDHEN and CDR2 SYDVKM. This CDR3 region has 15 residues. The ends were cut back, 3 bases at V and 0 bases at J, with 9 bases in the middle. The CDR3 protein is CASSFLSSSYNEQFF. CDR3 in DNA: TGTGCCAGCAGTTTTCTAAGTAGCTCCTACAATGAGCAGTTCTTC.

This clone was picked up one time. The chain carries TRBV7-8 and TRBJ1-4; no firm D call. Trimming stripped 2 bases from V and 6 bases from J, with 1 base between. Germline-derived CDR1 and CDR2 are SGHVS and FQNEAQ. CDR3 length: 11 amino acids. CDR3 region: CASSLYEKLFF. CDR3 DNA: TGTGCCAGCAGCTTATATGAAAAACTGTTTTTT.

The rearrangement uses TRBV19 and TRBJ2-5; TRBD1 matches 7 bases. The CDR3 covers 20 residues. Germline lookup yields CDR1 LNHDA and CDR2 SQIVND (reference sequence). J was trimmed by 5 bases and V by 3 bases; bases with no gene match: 24. CDR3 DNA sequence: TGTGCCAGTAGTATTTCGCGGAGTGGGGACAGACTCAATACAAGGGAGACCCAGTACTTC. It specifies CASSISRSGDRLNTRETQYF. The full variable domain, completed using reference TRBV19 and TRBJ2-5, is DGGITQSPKYLFRKEGQNVTLSCEQNLNHDAMYWYRQDPGQGLRLIYYSQIVNDFQKGDIAEGYSVSREKKESFPLTVTSAQKNPTAFYLCASSISRSGDRLNTRETQYFGPGTRLLVL.

The V gene is TRBV2, the J gene TRBJ2-1; D gene unclear. Per the germline V gene, CDR1 is SNHLY and CDR2 is FYNNEI. The CDR3 consists of 17 residues. The V end was cut by 3 bases, the J end by 8 bases, with 23 bases between. CDR3 sequence: CASSDPSSNWVRHEQFF. In nucleotides, the CDR3 is TGTGCCAGCAGTGACCCATCGTCTAACTGGGTCCGGCATGAGCAGTTCTTC.

The V gene is TRBV29-1, the J gene TRBJ2-7; 8 nucleotides match TRBD2. V dropped 4 bases and J dropped 7; count of bases not matched to a gene: 9. The CDR3 is 13 residues long. Germline values: CDR1 SQVTM, CDR2 ANQGSEA. This CDR3 reads CSVAGRGAEEQYF. CDR3 nucleotides: TGCAGCGTTGCTGGGCGGGGGGCCGAAGAGCAGTACTTC.

This sequence joins TRBV18 and TRBJ1-5; D is unresolved. Trimming took off 1 base at V and 2 bases at J, with 12 bases between the two ends. Germline V gives CDR1 KGHSH, CDR2 LQKENI. The CDR3 has 16 residues. In DNA form, the CDR3 reads TGTGCCAGCTCACCACAAGAGGTGGAGGGCAATCAGCCCCAGCATTTT. This sequence encodes CASSPQEVEGNQPQHF.

The gene calls are TRBV4-2 and TRBJ1-1; D call uncertain. This CDR3 region has 13 residues. Germline CDR1 is LGHNA and CDR2 is YNFKEQ. V dropped 6 bases and J dropped 1 base, with 9 bases sitting between them. The CDR3 DNA sequence: TGTGCCAGCAGGTTCGGCGGGAACACTGAAGCTTTCTTT. Translating it yields CASRFGGNTEAFF.

This clone has a handful of counts. The gene calls are TRBV6-5 and TRBJ1-6; D uncertain. This CDR3 comprises 13 residues. Trimming took 2 bases from V and 12 from J, leaving 11 bases between them. The V gene's germline CDR1 is MNHEY and CDR2 SVGAGI. CDR3: CASSYGEGEPLHF. DNA for the CDR3: TGTGCCAGCAGTTACGGTGAGGGAGAACCCCTCCACTTT.

The chain carries TRBV4-1 and TRBJ2-4; the D is unclear. This CDR3 contains 15 residues. Deletions cut 0 bases from V and 0 bases from J, with 6 bases between. Germline CDR1 MGHRA, CDR2 YSYEKL. The CDR3 nucleotides read TGCGCCAGCAGCCAAGAGTCAGTAGCCAAAAACATTCAGTACTTC. Amino acids: CASSQESVAKNIQYF.

The V and J genes are TRBV7-9 and TRBJ1-1; D might be TRBD1 (6 bases). Germline assignment: CDR1 SEHNR and CDR2 FQNEAQ (reference sequence). The CDR3 is 15 residues long. Trimming cost V 5 bases and J 1 base, with 14 bases left between them. The CDR3 DNA follows: TGTGCCAGCAGCCCGCCCAGGGGCCCGAACACTGAAGCTTTCTTT. This encodes CASSPPRGPNTEAFF.

This clone was observed a single time. The chain couples TRBV7-3 to TRBJ2-2; the D gene could be TRBD1 or TRBD2 (6 bases each). Trimming removed 6 bases at V and 2 bases at J, with 16 bases between. Germline-derived CDR1 and CDR2 are SGHTA and FQGTGA. CDR3 length equals 16 residues. CDR3 sequence reads: CASSPGAQGNTGELFF. DNA for the CDR3: TGTGCCAGCAGTCCGGGGGCACAGGGTAACACCGGGGAGCTGTTTTTT.

This clone has only one observation. The chain couples TRBV7-6 to TRBJ2-7; D is perhaps TRBD2 (6 bases). Looked up from germline, CDR1 is SGHVS and CDR2 is FNYEAQ. This CDR3 is built from 16 residues. The V end lost 4 bases, the J end lost 4 bases, and 20 bases lay between the germline ends. CDR3 amino acids: CASSSAGDLSSYEQYF. Written as DNA, the CDR3 is TGTGCCAGCAGCTCGGCCGGGGACTTGAGTAGTTACGAGCAGTACTTC.

This rearrangement joins TRBV10-3 to TRBJ2-1; D not certain. There are 12 residues in the CDR3. V was trimmed by 3 bases and J by 6 bases, leaving 6 bases between them. From germline, CDR1 is ENHRY and CDR2 SYGVKD. The CDR3: CAISESANEQFF. The CDR3 bases are TGTGCCATCAGTGAATCGGCCAATGAGCAGTTCTTC.

The V gene is TRBV9, the J gene TRBJ2-2; a possible D gene is TRBD2 (5 bases). This CDR3 is 12 amino acids long. Looked up from germline, CDR1 is SGDLS and CDR2 is YYNGEE. The V gene lost 4 bases and the J gene lost 9 bases, with 10 bases spanning the gap. CDR3: CASSPSGRELFF. Written as DNA, the CDR3 is TGTGCCAGCAGCCCCAGCGGCAGGGAGCTGTTTTTT.

The chain joins TRBV29-1 to TRBJ1-2; D possibly corresponds to TRBD1 (6 bases). Germline values: CDR1 SQVTM, CDR2 ANQGSEA. The CDR3 covers 15 residues. V lost 2 bases and J lost 3, with 16 bases in between. The CDR3 bases are TGCAGCGTTGAACGGGCAAACAGGGTCGACTATGGCTACACCTTC. Encoded protein: CSVERANRVDYGYTF.

The chain has TRBV5-1 and TRBJ2-7, with D unclear. CDR1 SGHRS and CDR2 YFSETQ come from the germline V gene. CDR3 length equals 12 residues. The V and J ends lost 1 base and 2 bases respectively, with 4 bases between them. CDR3 nucleotides: TGCGCCAGCAGCTTGCGTGCCTACGAGCAGTACTTC. Its protein product is CASSLRAYEQYF.